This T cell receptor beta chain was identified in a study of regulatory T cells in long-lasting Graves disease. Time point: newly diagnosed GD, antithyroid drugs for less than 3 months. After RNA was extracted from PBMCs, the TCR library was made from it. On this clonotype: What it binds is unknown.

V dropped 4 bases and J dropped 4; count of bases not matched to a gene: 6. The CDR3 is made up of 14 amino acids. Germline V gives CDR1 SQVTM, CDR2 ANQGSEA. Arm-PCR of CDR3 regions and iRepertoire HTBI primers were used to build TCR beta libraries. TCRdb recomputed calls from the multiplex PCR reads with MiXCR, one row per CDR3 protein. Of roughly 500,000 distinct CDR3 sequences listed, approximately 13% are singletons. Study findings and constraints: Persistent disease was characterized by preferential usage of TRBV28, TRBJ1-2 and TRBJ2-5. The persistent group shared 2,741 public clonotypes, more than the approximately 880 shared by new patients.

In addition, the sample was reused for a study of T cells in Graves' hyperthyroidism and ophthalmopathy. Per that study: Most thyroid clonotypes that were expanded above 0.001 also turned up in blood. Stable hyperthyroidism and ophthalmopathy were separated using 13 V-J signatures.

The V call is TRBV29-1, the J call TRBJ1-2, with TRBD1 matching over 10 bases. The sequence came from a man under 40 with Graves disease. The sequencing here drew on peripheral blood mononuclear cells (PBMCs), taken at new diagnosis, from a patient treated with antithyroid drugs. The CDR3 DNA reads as TGCAGCGTTGGGGACAGGGGTCCCTCCTATGGCTACACCTTC. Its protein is CSVGDRGPSYGYTF.